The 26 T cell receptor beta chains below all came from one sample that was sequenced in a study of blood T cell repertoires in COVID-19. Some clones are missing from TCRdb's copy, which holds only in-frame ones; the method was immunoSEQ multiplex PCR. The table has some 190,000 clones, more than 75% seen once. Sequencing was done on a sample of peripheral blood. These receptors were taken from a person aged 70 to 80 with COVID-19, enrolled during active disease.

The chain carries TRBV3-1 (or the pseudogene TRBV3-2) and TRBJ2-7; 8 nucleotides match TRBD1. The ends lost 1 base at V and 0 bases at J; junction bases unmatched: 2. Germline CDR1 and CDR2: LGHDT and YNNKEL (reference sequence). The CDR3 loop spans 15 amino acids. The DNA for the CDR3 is TGTGCCAGCAGCCAAGGGGGACAGGCCTCCTACGAGCAGTACTTC. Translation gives CASSQGGQASYEQYF.

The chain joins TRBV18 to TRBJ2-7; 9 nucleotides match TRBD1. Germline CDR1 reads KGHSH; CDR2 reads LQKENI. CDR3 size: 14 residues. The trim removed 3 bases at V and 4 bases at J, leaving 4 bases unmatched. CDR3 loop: CASSPGTGQYEQYF. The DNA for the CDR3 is TGTGCCAGCTCACCGGGGACAGGGCAGTACGAGCAGTACTTC. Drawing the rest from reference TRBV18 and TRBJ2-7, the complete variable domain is NAGVMQNPRHLVRRRGQEARLRCSPMKGHSHVYWYRQLPEEGLKFMVYLQKENIIDESGMPKERFSAEFPKEGPSILRIQQVVRGDSAAYFCASSPGTGQYEQYFGPGTRLTVT.

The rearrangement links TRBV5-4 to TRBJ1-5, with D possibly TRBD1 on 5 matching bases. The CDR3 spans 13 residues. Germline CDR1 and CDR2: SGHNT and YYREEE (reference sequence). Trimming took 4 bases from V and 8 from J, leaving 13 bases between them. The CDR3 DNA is TGTGCCAGCAGCGCTGGTTGGGGGGAGCCCCAGCATTTT. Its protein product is CASSAGWGEPQHF.

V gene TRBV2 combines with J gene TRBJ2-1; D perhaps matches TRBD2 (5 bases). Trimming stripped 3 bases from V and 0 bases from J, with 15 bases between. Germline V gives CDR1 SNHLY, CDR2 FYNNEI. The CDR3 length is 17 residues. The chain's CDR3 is CASSDRAAISSYNEQFF. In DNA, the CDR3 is TGTGCCAGCAGTGATCGAGCGGCAATAAGCTCCTACAATGAGCAGTTCTTC.

CDR3 in DNA: TGTGCCAGCAGCTTACCCCCGGGACTACTATACAATGAGCAGTTCTTC. The encoded protein is CASSLPPGLLYNEQFF. The rearrangement links TRBV7-8 to TRBJ2-1, with 7 bases matching TRBD2. The CDR3 totals 16 residues. V shed 2 bases, J shed 4 bases, and the junction held 8 bases outside the gene matches. Germline CDR1 SGHVS, CDR2 FQNEAQ.

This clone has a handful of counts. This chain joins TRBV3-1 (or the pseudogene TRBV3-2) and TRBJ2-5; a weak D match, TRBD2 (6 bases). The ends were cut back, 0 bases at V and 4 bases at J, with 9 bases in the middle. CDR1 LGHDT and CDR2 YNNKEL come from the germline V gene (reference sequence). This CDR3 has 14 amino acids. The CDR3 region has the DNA TGTGCCAGCAGCCAAGATGCGGGGAGAGAGACCCAGTACTTC. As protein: CASSQDAGRETQYF.

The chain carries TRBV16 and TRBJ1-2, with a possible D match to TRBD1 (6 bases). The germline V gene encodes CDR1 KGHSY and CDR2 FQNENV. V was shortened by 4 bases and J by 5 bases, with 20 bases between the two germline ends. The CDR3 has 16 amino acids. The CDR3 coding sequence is TGTGCCAGCAGCCTCGTTGTACCGGACAGAACATATGGCTACACCTTC. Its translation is CASSLVVPDRTYGYTF.

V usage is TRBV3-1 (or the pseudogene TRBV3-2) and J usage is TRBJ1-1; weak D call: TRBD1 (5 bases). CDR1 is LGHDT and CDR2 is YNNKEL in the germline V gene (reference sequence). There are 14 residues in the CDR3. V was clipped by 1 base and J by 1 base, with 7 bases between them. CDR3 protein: CASSQGRANTEAFF. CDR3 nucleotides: TGTGCCAGCAGCCAAGGCAGGGCGAACACTGAAGCTTTCTTT.

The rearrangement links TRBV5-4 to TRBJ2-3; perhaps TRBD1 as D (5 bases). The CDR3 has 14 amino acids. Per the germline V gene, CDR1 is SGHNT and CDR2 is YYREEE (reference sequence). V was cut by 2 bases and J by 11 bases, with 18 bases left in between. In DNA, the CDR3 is TGTGCCAGCAGCTTTTTAGGGGCCCAAAGGAGGCAGTATTTT. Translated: CASSFLGAQRRQYF.

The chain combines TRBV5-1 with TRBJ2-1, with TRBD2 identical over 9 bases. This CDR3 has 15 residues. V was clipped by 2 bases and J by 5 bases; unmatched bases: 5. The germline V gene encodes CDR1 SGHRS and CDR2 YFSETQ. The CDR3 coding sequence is TGCGCCAGCAGCTTTGAGGGGACTAGCAACAATGAGCAGTTCTTC. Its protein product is CASSFEGTSNNEQFF.

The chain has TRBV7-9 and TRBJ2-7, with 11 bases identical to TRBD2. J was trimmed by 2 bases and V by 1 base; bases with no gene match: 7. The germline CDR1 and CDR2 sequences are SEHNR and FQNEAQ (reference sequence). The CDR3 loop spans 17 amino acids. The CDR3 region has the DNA TGTGCCAGCAGCTTAGGTGAATTTAGCGGGGGGGCCTACGAGCAGTACTTC. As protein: CASSLGEFSGGAYEQYF.

The DNA for the CDR3 is TGCGCCAGCGGCTCCGGGACAGAATATGGCTACACCTTC. Protein sequence: CASGSGTEYGYTF. The V gene is TRBV5-1, the J gene TRBJ1-2; 7 nucleotides align to TRBD1. J lost 5 bases, V lost 7 bases, and 8 bases had no gene match. This CDR3 region has 13 residues. CDR1 SGHRS and CDR2 YFSETQ come from the germline V gene.

CDR3 sequence: CASSGGPATYEQYF. As DNA, the CDR3 is TGTGCCAGTAGTGGGGGCCCGGCGACCTACGAGCAGTACTTC. This sequence joins TRBV19 and TRBJ2-7; possibly TRBD1 for D (6 bases). This CDR3 region has 14 residues. The germline V and J ends were trimmed by 5 bases and 2 bases, with 13 bases remaining between them. CDR1 and CDR2 (germline): LNHDA, SQIVND (reference sequence).

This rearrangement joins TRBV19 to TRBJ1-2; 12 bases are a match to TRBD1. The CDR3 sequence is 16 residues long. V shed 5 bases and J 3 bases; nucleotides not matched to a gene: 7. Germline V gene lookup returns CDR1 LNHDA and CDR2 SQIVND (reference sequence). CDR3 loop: CASSPEGTGGYYGYTF. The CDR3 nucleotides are TGTGCCAGTAGTCCTGAAGGGACAGGGGGCTACTATGGCTACACCTTC.

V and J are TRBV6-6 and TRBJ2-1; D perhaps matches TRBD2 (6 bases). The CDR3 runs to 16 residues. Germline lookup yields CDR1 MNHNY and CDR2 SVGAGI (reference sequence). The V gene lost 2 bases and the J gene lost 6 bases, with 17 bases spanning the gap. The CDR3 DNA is TGTGCCAGCAGTTACCTAAGCGGGCCGGGGATCAATGAGCAGTTCTTC. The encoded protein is CASSYLSGPGINEQFF.

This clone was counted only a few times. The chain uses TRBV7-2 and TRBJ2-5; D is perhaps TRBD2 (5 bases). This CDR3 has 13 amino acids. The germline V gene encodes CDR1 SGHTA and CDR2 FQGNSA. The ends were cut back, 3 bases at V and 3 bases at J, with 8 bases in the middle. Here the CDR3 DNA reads TGTGCCAGCAGCTTTACTAGGGAAGAGACCCAGTACTTC. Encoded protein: CASSFTREETQYF.

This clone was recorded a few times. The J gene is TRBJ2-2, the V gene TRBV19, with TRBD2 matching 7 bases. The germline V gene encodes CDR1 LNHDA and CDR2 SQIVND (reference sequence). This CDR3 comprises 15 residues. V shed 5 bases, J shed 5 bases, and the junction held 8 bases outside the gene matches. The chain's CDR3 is CASSQFSAGTGELFF. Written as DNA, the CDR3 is TGTGCCAGTAGTCAGTTTTCAGCGGGAACCGGGGAGCTGTTTTTT.

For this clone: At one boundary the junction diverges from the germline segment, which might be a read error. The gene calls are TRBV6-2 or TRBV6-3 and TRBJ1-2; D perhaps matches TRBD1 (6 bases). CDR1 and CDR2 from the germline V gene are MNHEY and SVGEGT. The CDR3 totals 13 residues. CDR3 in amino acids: CASSDRTNSGYTF. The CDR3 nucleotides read TGTGCCAGCAGTGACAGGACAAACTCTGGCTACACCTTC.

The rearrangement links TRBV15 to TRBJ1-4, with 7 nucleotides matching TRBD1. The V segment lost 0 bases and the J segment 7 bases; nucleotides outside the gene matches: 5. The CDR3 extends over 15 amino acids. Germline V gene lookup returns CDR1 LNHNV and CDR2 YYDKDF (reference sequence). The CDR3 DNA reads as TGTGCCACCAGCAGAGATCGCAGGGGGTCTGAAAAACTGTTTTTT. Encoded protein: CATSRDRRGSEKLFF.

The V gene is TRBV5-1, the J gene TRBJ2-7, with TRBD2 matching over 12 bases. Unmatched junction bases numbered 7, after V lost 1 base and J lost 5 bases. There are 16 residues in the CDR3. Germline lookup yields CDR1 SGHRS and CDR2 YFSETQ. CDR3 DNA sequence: TGCGCCAGCAGCTTGCCTAGCGGGGGGGCCCTCGACGAGCAGTACTTC. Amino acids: CASSLPSGGALDEQYF.

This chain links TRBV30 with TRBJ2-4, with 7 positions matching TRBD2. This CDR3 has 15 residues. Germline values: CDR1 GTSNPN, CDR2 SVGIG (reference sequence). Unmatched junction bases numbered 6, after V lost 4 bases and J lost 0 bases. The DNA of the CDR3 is TGTGCCTGGACGGGTGCGGGAGTAGCCAAAAACATTCAGTACTTC. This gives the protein CAWTGAGVAKNIQYF.

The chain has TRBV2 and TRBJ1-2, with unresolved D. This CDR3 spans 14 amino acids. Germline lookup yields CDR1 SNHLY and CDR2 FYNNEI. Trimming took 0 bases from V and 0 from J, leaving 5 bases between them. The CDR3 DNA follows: TGTGCCAGCAGTGAAGCCCTTACTAACTATGGCTACACCTTC. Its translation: CASSEALTNYGYTF.

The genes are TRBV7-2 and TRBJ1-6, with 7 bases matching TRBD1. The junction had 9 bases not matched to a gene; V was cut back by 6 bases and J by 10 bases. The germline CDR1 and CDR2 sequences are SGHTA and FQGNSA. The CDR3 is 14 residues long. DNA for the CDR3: TGTGCCAGCAGATCCCCGACAGGGCTATCACCCCTCCACTTT. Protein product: CASRSPTGLSPLHF.

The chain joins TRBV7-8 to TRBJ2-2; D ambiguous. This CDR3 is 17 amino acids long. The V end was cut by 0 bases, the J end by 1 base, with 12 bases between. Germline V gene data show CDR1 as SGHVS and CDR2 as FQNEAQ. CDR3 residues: CASSLAVGPGNTGELFF. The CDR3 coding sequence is TGTGCCAGCAGCTTAGCGGTGGGCCCCGGGAACACCGGGGAGCTGTTTTTT.

CDR3 bases: TGTGCCGGCATCGAAAGGGGCGGGATAAATGAGCAGTTCTTC. Amino acid sequence: CAGIERGGINEQFF. The chain joins TRBV5-8 to TRBJ2-1; a possible D gene is TRBD2 (6 bases). From germline, CDR1 is SGHTS and CDR2 YDEGEE. The V end lost 10 bases, the J end lost 7 bases, and 21 bases lay between the germline ends. This CDR3 spans 14 amino acids.

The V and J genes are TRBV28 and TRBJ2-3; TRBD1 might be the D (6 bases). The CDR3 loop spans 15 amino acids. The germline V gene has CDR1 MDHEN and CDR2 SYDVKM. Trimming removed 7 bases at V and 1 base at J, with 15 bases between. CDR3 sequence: CASMGTTGGTDTQYF. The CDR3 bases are TGTGCCAGCATGGGGACAACCGGGGGCACAGATACGCAGTATTTT.